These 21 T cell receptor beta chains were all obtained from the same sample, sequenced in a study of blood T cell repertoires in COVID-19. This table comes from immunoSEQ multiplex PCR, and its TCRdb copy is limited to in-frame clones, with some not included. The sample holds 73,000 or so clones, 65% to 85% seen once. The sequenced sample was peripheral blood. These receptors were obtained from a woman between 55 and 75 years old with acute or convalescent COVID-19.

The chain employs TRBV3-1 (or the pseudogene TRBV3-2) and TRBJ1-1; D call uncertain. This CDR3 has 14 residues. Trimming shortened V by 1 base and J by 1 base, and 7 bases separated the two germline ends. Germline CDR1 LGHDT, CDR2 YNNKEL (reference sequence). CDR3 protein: CASSQVRGNTEAFF. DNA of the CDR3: TGTGCCAGCAGCCAAGTCCGGGGGAACACTGAAGCTTTCTTT.

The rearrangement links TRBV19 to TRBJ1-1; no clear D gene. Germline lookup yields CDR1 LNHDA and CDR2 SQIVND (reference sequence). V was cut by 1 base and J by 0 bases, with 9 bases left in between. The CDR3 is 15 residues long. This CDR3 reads CASSIGVTVNTEAFF. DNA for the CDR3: TGTGCCAGTAGTATAGGGGTGACTGTGAACACTGAAGCTTTCTTT.

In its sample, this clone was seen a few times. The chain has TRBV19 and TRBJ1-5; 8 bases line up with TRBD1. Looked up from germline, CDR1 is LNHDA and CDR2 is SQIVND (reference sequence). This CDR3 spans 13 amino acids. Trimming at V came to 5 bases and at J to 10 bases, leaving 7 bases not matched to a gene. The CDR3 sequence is CASSGQGASPQHF. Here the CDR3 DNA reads TGTGCCAGTAGTGGGCAGGGGGCGAGCCCCCAGCATTTT.

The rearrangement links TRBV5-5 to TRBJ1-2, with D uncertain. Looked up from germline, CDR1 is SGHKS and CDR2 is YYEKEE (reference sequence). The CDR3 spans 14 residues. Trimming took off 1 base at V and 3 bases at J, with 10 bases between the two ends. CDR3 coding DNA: TGTGCCAGCAGCTTGTATCAGTCCCACTATGGCTACACCTTC. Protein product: CASSLYQSHYGYTF.

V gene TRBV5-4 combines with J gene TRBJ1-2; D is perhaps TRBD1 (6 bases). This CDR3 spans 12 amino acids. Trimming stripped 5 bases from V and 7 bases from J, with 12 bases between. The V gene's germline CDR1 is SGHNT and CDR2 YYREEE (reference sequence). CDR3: CASSSQGSGYTF. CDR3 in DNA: TGTGCCAGCAGTTCACAGGGCTCTGGCTACACCTTC.

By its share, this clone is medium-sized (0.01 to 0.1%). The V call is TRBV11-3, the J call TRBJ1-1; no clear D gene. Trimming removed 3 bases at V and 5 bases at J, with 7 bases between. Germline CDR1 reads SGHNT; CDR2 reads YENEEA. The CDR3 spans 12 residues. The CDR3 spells CASSFGETEAFF. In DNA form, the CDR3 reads TGTGCCAGCAGCTTCGGGGAGACTGAAGCTTTCTTT.

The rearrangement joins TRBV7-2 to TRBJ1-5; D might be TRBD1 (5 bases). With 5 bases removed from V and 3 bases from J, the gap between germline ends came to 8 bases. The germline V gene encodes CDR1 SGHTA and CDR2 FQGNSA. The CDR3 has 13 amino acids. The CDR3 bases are TGTGCCAGCAGCGGGGCCCCCAATCAGCCCCAGCATTTT. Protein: CASSGAPNQPQHF. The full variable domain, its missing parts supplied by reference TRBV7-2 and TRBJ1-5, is GAGVSQSPSNKVTEKGKDVELRCDPISGHTALYWYRQSLGQGLEFLIYFQGNSAPDKSGLPSDRFSAERTGGSVSTLTIQRTQQEDSAVYLCASSGAPNQPQHFGDGTRLSIL.

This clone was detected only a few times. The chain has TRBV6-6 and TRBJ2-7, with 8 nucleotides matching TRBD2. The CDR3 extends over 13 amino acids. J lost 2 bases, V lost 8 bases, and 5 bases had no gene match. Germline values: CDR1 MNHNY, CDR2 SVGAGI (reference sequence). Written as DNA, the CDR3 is TGTGCCAGCGCTCTTAGCGGGGCCTACGAGCAGTACTTC. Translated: CASALSGAYEQYF.

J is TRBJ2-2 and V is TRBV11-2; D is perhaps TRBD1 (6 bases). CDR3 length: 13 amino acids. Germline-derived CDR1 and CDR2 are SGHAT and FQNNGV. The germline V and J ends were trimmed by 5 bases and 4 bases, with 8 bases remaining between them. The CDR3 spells CASSPQGTGELFF. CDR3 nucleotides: TGTGCCAGCAGCCCACAGGGCACCGGGGAGCTGTTTTTT.

CDR3 in amino acids: CASSVPTGEETQYF. DNA for the CDR3: TGTGCCAGCAGCGTCCCGACAGGGGAAGAGACCCAGTACTTC. This chain links TRBV9 with TRBJ2-5; 8 bases line up with TRBD1. The CDR3 is made up of 14 amino acids. Germline-derived CDR1 and CDR2 are SGDLS and YYNGEE. The J segment lost 3 bases and the V segment lost 2 bases, leaving 3 bases of the junction unmatched.

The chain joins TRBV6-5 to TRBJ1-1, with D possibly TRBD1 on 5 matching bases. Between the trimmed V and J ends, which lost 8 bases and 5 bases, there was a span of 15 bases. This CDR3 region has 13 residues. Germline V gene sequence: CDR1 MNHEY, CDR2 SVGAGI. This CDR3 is CASGLGAPTEAFF. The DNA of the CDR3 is TGTGCCAGCGGTTTAGGGGCCCCGACTGAAGCTTTCTTT.

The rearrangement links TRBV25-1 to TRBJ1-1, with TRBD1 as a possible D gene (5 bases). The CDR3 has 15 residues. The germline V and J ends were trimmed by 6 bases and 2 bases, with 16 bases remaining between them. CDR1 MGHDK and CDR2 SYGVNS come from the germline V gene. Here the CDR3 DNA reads TGTGCCAGCAGCACACCCGGGGCGGGAAACACTGAAGCTTTCTTT. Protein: CASSTPGAGNTEAFF.

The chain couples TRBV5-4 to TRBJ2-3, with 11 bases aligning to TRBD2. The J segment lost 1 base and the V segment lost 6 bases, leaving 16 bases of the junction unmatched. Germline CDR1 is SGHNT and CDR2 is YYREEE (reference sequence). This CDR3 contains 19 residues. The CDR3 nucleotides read TGTGCCAGCACCAAACTTAGCGGGGGGGCGGGTGGCCGCACAGATACGCAGTATTTT. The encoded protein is CASTKLSGGAGGRTDTQYF.

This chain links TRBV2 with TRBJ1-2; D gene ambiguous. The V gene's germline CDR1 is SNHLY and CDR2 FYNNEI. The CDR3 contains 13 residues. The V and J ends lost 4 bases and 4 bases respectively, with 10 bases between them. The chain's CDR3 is CASSAGGGYGYTF. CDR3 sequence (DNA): TGTGCCAGCAGTGCCGGCGGTGGCTATGGCTACACCTTC.

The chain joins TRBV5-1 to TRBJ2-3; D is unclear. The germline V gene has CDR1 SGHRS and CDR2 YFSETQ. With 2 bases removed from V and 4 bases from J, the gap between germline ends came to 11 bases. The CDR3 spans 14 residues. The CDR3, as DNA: TGCGCCAGCAGCTTAGACCCGCAGGCAGATACGCAGTATTTT. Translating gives CASSLDPQADTQYF.

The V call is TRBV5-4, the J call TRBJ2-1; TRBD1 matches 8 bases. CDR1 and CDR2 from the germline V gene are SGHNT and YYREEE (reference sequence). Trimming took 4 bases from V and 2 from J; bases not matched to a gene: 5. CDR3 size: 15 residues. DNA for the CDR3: TGTGCCAGCAGCCCTGACAGGGGCCCCTACAATGAGCAGTTCTTC. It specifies CASSPDRGPYNEQFF.

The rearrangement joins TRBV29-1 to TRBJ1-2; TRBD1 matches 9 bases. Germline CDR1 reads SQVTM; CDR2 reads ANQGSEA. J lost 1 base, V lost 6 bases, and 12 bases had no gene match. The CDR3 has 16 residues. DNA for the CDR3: TGCAGCGTGGATAGGACAGGGGATAACTTTAACTATGGCTACACCTTC. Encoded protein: CSVDRTGDNFNYGYTF. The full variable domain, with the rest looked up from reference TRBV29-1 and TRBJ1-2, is SAVISQKPSRDICQRGTSLTIQCQVDSQVTMMFWYRQQPGQSLTLIATANQGSEATYESGFVIDKFPISRPNLTFSTLTVSNMSPEDSSIYLCSVDRTGDNFNYGYTFGSGTRLTVV.

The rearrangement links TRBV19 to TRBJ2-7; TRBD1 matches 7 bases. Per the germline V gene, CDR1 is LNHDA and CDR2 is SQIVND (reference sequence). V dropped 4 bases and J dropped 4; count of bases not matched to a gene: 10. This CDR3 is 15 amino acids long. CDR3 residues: CASSTVDRGHYEQYF. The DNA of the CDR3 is TGTGCCAGTAGTACCGTTGATAGGGGGCATTACGAGCAGTACTTC.

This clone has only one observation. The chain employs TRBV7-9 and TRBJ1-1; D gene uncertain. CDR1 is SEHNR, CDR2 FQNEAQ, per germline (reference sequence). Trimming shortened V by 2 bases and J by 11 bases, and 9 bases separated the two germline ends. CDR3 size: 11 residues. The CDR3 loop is CASSLKGGAFF. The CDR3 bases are TGTGCCAGCAGCTTAAAGGGCGGGGCTTTCTTT.

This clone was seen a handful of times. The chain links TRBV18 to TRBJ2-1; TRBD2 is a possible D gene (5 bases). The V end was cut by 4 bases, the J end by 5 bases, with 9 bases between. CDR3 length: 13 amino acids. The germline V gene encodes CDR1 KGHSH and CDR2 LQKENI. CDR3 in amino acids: CASSQSRDNEQFF. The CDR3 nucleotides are TGTGCCAGCTCACAGTCGAGGGACAATGAGCAGTTCTTC. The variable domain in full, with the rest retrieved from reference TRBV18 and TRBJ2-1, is NAGVMQNPRHLVRRRGQEARLRCSPMKGHSHVYWYRQLPEEGLKFMVYLQKENIIDESGMPKERFSAEFPKEGPSILRIQQVVRGDSAAYFCASSQSRDNEQFFGPGTRLTVL.

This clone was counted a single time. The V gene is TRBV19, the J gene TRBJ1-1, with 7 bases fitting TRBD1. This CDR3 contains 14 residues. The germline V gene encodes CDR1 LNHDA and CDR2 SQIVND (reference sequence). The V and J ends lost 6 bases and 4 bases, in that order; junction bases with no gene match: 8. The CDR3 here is CASRLTGDGTEAFF. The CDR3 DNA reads TGTGCCAGTAGGTTAACAGGGGACGGCACTGAAGCTTTCTTT.